This T cell receptor beta chain was documented in a study of T cells after yellow fever vaccination (dated by TCRdb to between 2018 and 2020). Context from the whole study: Libraries from fractions with low cell numbers were prepared with the SMART-Seq v4 Ultra Low Input RNA kit. To track T-cell clones before and after primary and booster YFV17D yellow fever vaccination, bulk TCR alpha and beta repertoires were sequenced longitudinally. Two healthy male donors, one aged 18 to 29 and one aged 30 to 40 years, made up the cohort. Blood samples were taken at several timepoints before and after primary and secondary immunization, and bulk PBMC replicates and cell subsets were isolated.

The CDR1 and CDR2 encoded by the germline V gene are MNHNS and SASEGT. The CDR3 contains 13 residues, cysteine and phenylalanine counted. The retained sequence is limited to the CDR3, 39 bases, with the frame set at the first base. The germline V end is reduced by 6 bases and the J end by 4 bases; junction bases left unmatched: 2. TCR cDNA was synthesized by 5'RACE template switching, which introduced a universal primer site and unique molecular identifiers. Priming for cDNA synthesis came from both the TCR alpha and TCR beta constant segments. Library amplification involved two PCR steps, and the second step added sample barcodes and sequencing adapters. Sequencing of libraries was done on Illumina HiSeq 2500 (2x100 bp) or NovaSeq (2x150 bp). The authors' pipeline ran thus. MIGEC was used to demultiplex reads and collapse the reads into UMI consensus sequences, and MiXCR was used for V(D)J alignment. Vaccine-responding clonotypes were identified with edgeR using replicate PBMC samples, with FDR below 0.01 and a log2 fold change above 5 up to day 15 being required. CD4 or CD8 identity was assigned to each bulk clonotype according to whether the clonotype was present at higher abundance in the sequenced CD4 repertoire or the sequenced CD8 repertoire. TCRdb ran its own pipeline on the public reads, namely fastp trimming at Q25 and MiXCR clone calling, and kept in-frame beta chains. Rows with a matching CDR3 protein are joined into one entry that keeps the most common DNA and genes. The V and J calls and clone size are TCRdb's, not the authors'. Within this sample are 350,000 or so distinct CDR3 sequences, with roughly 8.4% of them counted one time only. Around 17% of the sample is taken by the ten largest.

Note on this clonotype: Its antigen specificity is not known. The input lacks base qualities; no much larger clone sits a single base away.

What this sample's treatment or condition label stands for: live attenuated yellow fever vaccine strain. At every blood-draw timepoint, two biological replicates of bulk PBMCs were collected. PBMCs were isolated from peripheral blood using a standard Ficoll-Paque protocol. RNA was extracted with TriZol from bulk PBMCs, CD4 and CD8 fractions, and dextramer-positive and dextramer-negative fractions. Here is what the overall study found, with its caveats: After the booster, most of the clones that had expanded following primary vaccination were detected again (around 97% of CD4 and around nine tenths of CD8), which suggests that memory was broadly maintained. Compared with the primary T-cell response, the secondary T-cell response was weaker but faster, peaking on day 5 rather than day 15. Computational filtering was needed because FACS-sorted repertoires could contain abundant contaminating clonotypes from the bulk population. Because only a couple of donors were included in the study, the extent to which the findings can be generalized is limited. A small fraction of clonotypes appeared in both the CD4 and CD8 compartments, likely as a result of convergent recombination.

The specimen was PBMCs, collected approximately 40 days after the first yellow fever vaccination. This sequence uses TRBV6-1 and TRBJ1-5; TRBD1 agrees with 8 junctional bases. The TCR was taken from a man between 18 and 35 years old who received the YFV17D yellow fever vaccine. In nucleotide form, the sequence is TGTGCCAGCAGCCAGGGGGCTAATCAGCCCCAGCATTTT. Translated, it reads CASSQGANQPQHF.